The entry below describes one T cell receptor beta chain. Its specificity is not known. This sample stems from a study of blood T cells in healthy people across ages. Sample-barcoded 5' priming and a J-beta primer mix drove a second PCR of roughly 6 to 12 cycles. TCRdb passed the 5' RACE reads through MiXCR, listing each CDR3 protein once. Among about 1 million distinct CDR3 sequences listed, less than 50% were seen once. With each sample, at least 5 micrograms of total RNA were extracted. Study-wide findings and caveats: When one million T cells were used, diversity estimates were thought to be underestimates. PBMCs left unsorted prevented a conclusive naive versus antigen-experienced comparison. Per million T cells, TCR beta diversity dropped roughly linearly as age increased.

Sequenced input: blood. This sequence originates from a woman in her sixties in good health.

The CDR3 sequence: CASSYLPSRGTDTQYF. CDR3 nucleotides: TGTGCCAGCAGTTACCTCCCTAGTAGGGGCACAGATACGCAGTATTTT. V and J are TRBV6-6 and TRBJ2-3; D is undetermined. The CDR3 loop spans 16 amino acids. The germline V gene encodes CDR1 MNHNY and CDR2 SVGAGI (reference sequence). V lost 2 bases and J 1 base, leaving 13 bases between the germline ends.